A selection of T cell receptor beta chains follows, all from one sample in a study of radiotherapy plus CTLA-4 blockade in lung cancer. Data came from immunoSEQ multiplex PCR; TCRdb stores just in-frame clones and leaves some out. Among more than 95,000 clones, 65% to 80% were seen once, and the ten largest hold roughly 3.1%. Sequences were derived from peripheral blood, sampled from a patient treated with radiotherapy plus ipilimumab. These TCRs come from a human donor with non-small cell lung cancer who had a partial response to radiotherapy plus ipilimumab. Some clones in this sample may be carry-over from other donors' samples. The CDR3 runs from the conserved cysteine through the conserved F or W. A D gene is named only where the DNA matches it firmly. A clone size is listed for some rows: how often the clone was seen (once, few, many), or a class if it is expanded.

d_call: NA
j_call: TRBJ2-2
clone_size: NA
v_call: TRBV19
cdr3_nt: TGTGCCAGTGGCAAGGCAGGGAGGACCGGGGAGCTGTTTTTT
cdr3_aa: CASGKAGRTGELFF

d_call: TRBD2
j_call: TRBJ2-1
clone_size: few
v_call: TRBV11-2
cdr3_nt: TGTGCCAGCAGCCGACGGACTAGCGGGGGGGCTGGGCAGTTCTTC
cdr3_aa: CASSRRTSGGAGQFF

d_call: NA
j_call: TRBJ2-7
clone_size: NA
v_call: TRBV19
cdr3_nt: TGTGCCAGTAGTCTCGGGGAAGCTCCTTACGAGCAGTACTTC
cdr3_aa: CASSLGEAPYEQYF

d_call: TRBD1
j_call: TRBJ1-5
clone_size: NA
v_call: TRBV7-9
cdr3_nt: TGTGCCAGCAGCTCGCAGGGGGCGCGAAATCAGCCCCAGCATTTT
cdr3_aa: CASSSQGARNQPQHF

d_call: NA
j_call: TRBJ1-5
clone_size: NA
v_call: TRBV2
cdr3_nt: TGTGCCAGCAGTGTTGACAGGCGGCAGCCCCAGCATTTT
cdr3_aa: CASSVDRRQPQHF

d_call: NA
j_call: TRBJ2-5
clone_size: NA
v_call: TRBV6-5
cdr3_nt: TGTGCCAGCAGTTACCGACGCACCGGGGAGACCCAGTACTTC
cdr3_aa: CASSYRRTGETQYF

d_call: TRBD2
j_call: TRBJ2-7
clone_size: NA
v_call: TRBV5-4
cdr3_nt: TGTGCCAGCAGCCCAAGGGCAGCGGGGGTCGGCGAGCAGTACTTC
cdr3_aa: CASSPRAAGVGEQYF

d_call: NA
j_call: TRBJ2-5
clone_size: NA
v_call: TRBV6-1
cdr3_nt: TGTGCCAGCAGTGACGGAGGCTCTGGGGAGACCCAGTACTTC
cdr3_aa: CASSDGGSGETQYF

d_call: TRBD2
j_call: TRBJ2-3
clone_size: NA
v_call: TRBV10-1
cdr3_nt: TGCGCCAGCAGTGAGTCGACGGGCGGGAGGACCACAGATACGCAGTATTTT
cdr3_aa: CASSESTGGRTTDTQYF

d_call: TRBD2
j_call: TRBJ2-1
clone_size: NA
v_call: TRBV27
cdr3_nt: TGTGCCAGTTCTATGGGGGGGGGATACAATGAGCAGTTCTTC
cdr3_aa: CASSMGGGYNEQFF

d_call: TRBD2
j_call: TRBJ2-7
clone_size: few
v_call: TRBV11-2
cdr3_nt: TGTGCCAGCAGCTTCTCGACTAGCGGGGCCTACGAGCAGTACTTC
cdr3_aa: CASSFSTSGAYEQYF

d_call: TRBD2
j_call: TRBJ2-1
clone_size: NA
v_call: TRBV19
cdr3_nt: TGTGCCAGTAGTACCGCCGGGACTAGCGGCAATGAGCAGTTCTTC
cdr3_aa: CASSTAGTSGNEQFF

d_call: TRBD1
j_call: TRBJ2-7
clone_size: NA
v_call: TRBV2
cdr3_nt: TGTGCCAGCAGTCTCATCGGGACAGGGGGCTGGTACGAGCAGTACTTC
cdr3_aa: CASSLIGTGGWYEQYF

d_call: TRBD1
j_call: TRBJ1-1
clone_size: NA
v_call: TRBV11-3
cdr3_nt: TGTGCCAGCAGCTCACATCGGACAGGGACATTACGAACTGAAGCTTTCTTT
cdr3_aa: CASSSHRTGTLRTEAFF

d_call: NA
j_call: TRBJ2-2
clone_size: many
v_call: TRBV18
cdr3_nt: TGTGCCAGCTCACCACGGCGGGCTGGGGAGCTGTTTTTT
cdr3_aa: CASSPRRAGELFF

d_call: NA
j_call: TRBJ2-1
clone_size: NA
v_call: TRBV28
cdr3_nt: TGTGCCAGCAGTCACGCCTCGGGACATAAGTACAATGAGCAGTTCTTC
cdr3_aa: CASSHASGHKYNEQFF

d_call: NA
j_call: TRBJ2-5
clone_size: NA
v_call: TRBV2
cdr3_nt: TGTGCCAGCAGTGAATCGTCACAGAAAGAGACCCAGTACTTC
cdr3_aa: CASSESSQKETQYF

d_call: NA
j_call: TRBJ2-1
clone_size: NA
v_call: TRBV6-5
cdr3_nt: TGTGCCAGCAGTTACCAACAGGGCAATGAGCAGTTCTTC
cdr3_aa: CASSYQQGNEQFF

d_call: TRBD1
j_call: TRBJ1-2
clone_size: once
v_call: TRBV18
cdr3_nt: TGTGCCAGCTCACCAGACAGGGATAATGGCTACACCTTC
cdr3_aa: CASSPDRDNGYTF

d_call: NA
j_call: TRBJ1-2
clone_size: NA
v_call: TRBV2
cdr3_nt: TGTGCCAGCAGTGATTTGGGGAGGAATGGCTACACCTTC
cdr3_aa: CASSDLGRNGYTF

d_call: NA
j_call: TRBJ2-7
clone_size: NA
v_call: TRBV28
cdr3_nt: TGTGCCAGCAGGGGGGGGACACCTTACGAGCAGTACTTC
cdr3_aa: CASRGGTPYEQYF

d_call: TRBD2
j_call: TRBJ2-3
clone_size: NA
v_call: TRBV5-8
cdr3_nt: TGTGCCAGCAGCTTGCAAGCGGGGGACGCAGATACGCAGTATTTT
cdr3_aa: CASSLQAGDADTQYF

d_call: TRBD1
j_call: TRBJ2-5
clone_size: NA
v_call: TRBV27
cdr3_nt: TGTGCCAGCAGTCGTACAGGGGGCTACGAGACCCAGTACTTC
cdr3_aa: CASSRTGGYETQYF

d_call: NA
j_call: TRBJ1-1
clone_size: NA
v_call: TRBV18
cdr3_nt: TGTGCCAGCTCACCACAGCAGGGTACTTCTGAAGCTTTCTTT
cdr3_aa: CASSPQQGTSEAFF

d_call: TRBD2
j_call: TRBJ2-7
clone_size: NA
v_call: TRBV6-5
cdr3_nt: TGTGCCAGCAGCTCCGGGAGGACGAGCTCCTACGAGCAGTACTTC
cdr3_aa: CASSSGRTSSYEQYF

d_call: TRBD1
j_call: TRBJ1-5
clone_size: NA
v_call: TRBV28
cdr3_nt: TGTGCCAGCAGTCCGCCCGGGACAGGGAGGCATCAGCCCCAGCATTTT
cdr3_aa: CASSPPGTGRHQPQHF

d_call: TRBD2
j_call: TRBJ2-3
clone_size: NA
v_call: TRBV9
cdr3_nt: TGTGCCAGCAGCGTAGGAGCGGGGGGGCCGGGAGATACGCAGTATTTT
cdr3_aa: CASSVGAGGPGDTQYF

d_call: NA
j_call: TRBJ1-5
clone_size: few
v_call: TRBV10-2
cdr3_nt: TGCGCCAGCAGTGAGTTGTCCCCGACTAGGCCCCAGCATTTT
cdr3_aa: CASSELSPTRPQHF

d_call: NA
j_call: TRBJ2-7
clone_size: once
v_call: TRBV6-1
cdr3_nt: TGTGCCAGCAGTGTAATAGTCACCCGCGAGCAGTACTTC
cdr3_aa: CASSVIVTREQYF

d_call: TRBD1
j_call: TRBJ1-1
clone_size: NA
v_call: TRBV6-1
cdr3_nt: TGTGCCAGCAGGGACAGGGGGCTGGGTGAAGCTTTCTTT
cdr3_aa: CASRDRGLGEAFF

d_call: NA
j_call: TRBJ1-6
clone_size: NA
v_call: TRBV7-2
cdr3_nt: TGTGCCAGCAGCTTAGATCGGAATTCACCCCTCCACTTT
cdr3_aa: CASSLDRNSPLHF

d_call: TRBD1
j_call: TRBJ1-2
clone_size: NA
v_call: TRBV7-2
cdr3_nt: TGTGCCAGCAGCTTAGGAGGGACAGGGGCGGTGGGCTATGGCTACACCTTC
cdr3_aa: CASSLGGTGAVGYGYTF

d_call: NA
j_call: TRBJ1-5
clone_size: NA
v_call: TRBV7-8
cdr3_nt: TGTGCCAGCAGCTCCACCGCCGGGGGGCTCAGATTCGGTAGCAATCAGCCCCAGCATTTT
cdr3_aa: CASSSTAGGLRFGSNQPQHF